This T cell receptor (beta chain) was identified in a study of OX40 agonist ivuxolimab in advanced cancers. Regarding the research as a whole: Ivuxolimab was a fully human IgG2 agonistic monoclonal antibody targeting the costimulatory receptor OX40 (CD134). Partial responses were achieved by three dose-escalation patients, of whom one had hepatocellular carcinoma and two had cutaneous melanoma. The point of sequencing TCRbeta in the periphery was to test whether ivuxolimab changed TCR sequence diversity and drove clonal T-cell expansion. Prior anti-PD-1, anti-PD-L1 or anti-CTLA-4 therapy was permitted, and checkpoint inhibitors had been received by about 44% of dose-escalation patients. Intravenous ivuxolimab was administered to patients every 2 weeks at six dose levels: 0.01, 0.1, 0.3, 1.5, 3 and 10 mg/kg. The paper covers the monotherapy dose-escalation part of the phase I ivuxolimab trial, which included N of about 50 patients. Of the 50 to 55 patients in dose escalation, 19 had hepatocellular carcinoma, about 15 had melanoma, 9 had renal cell carcinoma and 9 had head and neck cancer. The dose-escalation cohort was around 84% male with a mean age of approximately 60 years, ranging from about 20 to 85. General findings and caveats noted by the study authors: At doses from 0.1 to 3.0 mg/kg, clonal expansion was seen in both CD4+ and CD8+ blood T cells between baseline and week 6. In partial responders in the 0.1-3.0 mg/kg groups, normalized peripheral clonal expansion was found to be among the lowest, especially among CD8+ T cells. On average, CD8+ T cells showed more expanded clones than CD4+ T cells after ivuxolimab. The antigen specificity of the peripheral T cells that underwent clonal expansion was not determined. Low levels of normalized T-cell clonal expansion were also seen in some nonresponding patients.

Patients with a history of autoimmune disease or receiving systemic immunosuppression were excluded from the trial. In every dose cohort, peripheral blood was drawn for TCR sequencing at baseline, cycle 4 day 1, and cycle 7 day 1. The samples were drawn from a first-in-human, open-label, multicenter phase I dose-escalation trial of ivuxolimab. Adults with locally advanced or metastatic melanoma, renal cell carcinoma, hepatocellular carcinoma or head and neck squamous cell carcinoma were enrolled in the trial. Before TCR sequencing, CD4+ T cells and CD8+ T cells from peripheral blood were sorted into separate populations. V lost 5 bases and J lost 5 bases, and the count of bases not matched to a germline gene is 9. The germline V gene encodes CDR1 MNHEY and CDR2 SMNVEV (reference sequence). The cysteine opens and the phenylalanine closes a CDR3 of 15 amino acids. Only the CDR3 DNA stays, 45 bases, in frame from base 1.

Remarks on this clone: The antigen it recognizes is unknown. No per-base quality is available; no much larger clone lies one base away.

To sequence the TCRbeta CDR3 region, genomic DNA was isolated from the sorted cells. TCRbeta CDR3 regions were sequenced using the immunoSEQ Assay. Held by TCRdb, this immuneACCESS table contains in-frame sequences only and omits some clones. Under half of the omission traces to an unresolved V gene where checked; the cause of the rest is unknown. Across this sample there are over 20,000 clones, with more than 65% seen only once. The ten most abundant clones make up 8.5% to 10% of the sample. The sample in question was CD4+ or CD8+ T cells sorted from blood, obtained in a trial of the OX40 agonist ivuxolimab. The V gene is TRBV27 and the J gene is TRBJ2-1; the junction holds 7 bases that match TRBD1. The clonotype comes from an adult with an advanced solid tumor such as melanoma, head and neck, liver or kidney cancer. The sequenced DNA: TGTGCCAGCAGTGTACAGGGGTTTGTTAACAATGAGCAGTTCTTC. This gives the protein CASSVQGFVNNEQFF.